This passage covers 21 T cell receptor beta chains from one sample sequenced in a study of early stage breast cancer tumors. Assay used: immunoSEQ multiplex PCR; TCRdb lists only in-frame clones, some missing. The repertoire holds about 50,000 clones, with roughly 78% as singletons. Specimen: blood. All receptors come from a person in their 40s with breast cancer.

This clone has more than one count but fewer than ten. CDR3 coding DNA: TGTGCCAGCAACAGAGCGGGAGCTACGAACACCGGGGAGCTGTTTTTT. Amino acids: CASNRAGATNTGELFF. The chain employs TRBV4-2 and TRBJ2-2; 8 nucleotides line up with TRBD2. Germline CDR1 LGHNA, CDR2 YNFKEQ. Trimming removed 7 bases from V and 0 bases from J; junction bases left unmatched: 7. The CDR3 runs 16 residues.

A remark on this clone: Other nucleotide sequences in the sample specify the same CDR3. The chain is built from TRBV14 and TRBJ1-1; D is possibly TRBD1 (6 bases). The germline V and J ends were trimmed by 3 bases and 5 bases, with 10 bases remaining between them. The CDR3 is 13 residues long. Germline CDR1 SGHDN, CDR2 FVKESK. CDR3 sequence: CASSQGARTEAFF. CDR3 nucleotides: TGTGCCAGCAGCCAGGGGGCGAGGACTGAAGCTTTCTTT.

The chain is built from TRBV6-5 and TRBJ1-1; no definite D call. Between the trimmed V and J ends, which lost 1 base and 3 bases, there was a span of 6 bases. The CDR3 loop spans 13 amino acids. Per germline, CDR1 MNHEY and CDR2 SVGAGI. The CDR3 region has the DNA TGTGCCAGCAGTTACTTAAGTGACACTGAAGCTTTCTTT. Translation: CASSYLSDTEAFF.

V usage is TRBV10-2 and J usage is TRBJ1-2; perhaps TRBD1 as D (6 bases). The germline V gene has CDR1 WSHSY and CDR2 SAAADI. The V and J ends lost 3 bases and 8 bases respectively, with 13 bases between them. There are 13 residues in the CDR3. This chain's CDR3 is CASSDPSGEGYTF. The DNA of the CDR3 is TGCGCCAGCAGTGATCCGTCAGGGGAAGGCTACACCTTC.

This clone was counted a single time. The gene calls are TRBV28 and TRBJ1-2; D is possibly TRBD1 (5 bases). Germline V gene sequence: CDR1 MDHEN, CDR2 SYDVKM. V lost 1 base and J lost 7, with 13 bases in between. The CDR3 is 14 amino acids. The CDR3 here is CASSLLRAGGGYTF. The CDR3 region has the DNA TGTGCCAGCAGTTTATTGAGGGCGGGGGGTGGCTACACCTTC.

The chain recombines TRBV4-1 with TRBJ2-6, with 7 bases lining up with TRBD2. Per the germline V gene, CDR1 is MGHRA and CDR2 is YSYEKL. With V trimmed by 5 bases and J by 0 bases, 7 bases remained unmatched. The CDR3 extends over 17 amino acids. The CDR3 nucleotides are TGCGCCAGCAGCACTCGACTAGCCGGCTCTGGGGCCAACGTCCTGACTTTC. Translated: CASSTRLAGSGANVLTF.

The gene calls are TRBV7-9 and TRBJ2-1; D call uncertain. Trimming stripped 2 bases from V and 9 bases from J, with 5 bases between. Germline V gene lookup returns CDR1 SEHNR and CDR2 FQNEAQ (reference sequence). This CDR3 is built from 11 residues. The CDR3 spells CASSLSTEQFF. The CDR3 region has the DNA TGTGCCAGCAGCTTAAGTACTGAGCAGTTCTTC.

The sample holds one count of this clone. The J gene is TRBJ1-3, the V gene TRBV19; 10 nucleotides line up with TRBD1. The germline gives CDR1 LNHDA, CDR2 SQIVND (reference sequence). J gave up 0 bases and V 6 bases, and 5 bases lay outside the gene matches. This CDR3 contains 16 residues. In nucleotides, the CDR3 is TGTGCCAGTAGCCCGGGACAGGGGAACTCTGGAAACACCATATATTTT. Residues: CASSPGQGNSGNTIYF.

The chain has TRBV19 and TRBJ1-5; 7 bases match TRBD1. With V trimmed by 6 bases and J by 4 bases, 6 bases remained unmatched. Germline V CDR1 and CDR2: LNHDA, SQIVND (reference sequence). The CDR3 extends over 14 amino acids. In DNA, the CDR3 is TGTGCCAGTAGGTTGGGACAGAGTAATCAGCCCCAGCATTTT. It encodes CASRLGQSNQPQHF.

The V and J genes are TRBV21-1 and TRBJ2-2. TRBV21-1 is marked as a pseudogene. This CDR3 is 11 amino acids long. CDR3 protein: CASRKARELFF. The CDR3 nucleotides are TGTGCCAGCAGGAAGGCAAGGGAGCTGTTTTTT.

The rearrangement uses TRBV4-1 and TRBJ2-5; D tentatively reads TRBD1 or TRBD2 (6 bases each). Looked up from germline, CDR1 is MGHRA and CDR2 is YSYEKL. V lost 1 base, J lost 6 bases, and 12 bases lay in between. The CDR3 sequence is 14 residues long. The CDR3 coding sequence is TGCGCCAGCAGCCAAGTCCTGCGGGACAAGACCCAGTACTTC. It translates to CASSQVLRDKTQYF.

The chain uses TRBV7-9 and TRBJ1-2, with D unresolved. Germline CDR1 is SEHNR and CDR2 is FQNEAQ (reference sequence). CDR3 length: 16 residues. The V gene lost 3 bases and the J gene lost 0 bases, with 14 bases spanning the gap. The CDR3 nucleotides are TGTGCCAGCAGCTTTCCGGAACGAACAGCTAACTATGGCTACACCTTC. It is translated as CASSFPERTANYGYTF.

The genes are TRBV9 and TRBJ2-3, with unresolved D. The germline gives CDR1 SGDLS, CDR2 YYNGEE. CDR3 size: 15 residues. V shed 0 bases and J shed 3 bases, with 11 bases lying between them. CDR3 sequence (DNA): TGTGCCAGCAGCGTAGGATTACCCCCTACAGATACGCAGTATTTT. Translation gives CASSVGLPPTDTQYF.

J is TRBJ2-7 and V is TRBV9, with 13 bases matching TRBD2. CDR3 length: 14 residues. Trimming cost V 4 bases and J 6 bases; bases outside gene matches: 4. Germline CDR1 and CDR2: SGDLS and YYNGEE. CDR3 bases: TGTGCCAGCAGCACTAGCGGGAGGGCCAGCGAGCAGTACTTC. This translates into CASSTSGRASEQYF.

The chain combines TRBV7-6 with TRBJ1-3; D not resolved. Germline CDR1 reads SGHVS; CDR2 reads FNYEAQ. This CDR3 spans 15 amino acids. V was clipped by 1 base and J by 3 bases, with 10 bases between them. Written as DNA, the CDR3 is TGTGCCAGCAGCTTAGAAGCCGCCATTGGAAACACCATATATTTT. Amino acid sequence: CASSLEAAIGNTIYF. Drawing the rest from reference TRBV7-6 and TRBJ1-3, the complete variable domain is GAGVSQSPRYKVTKRGQDVALRCDPISGHVSLYWYRQALGQGPEFLTYFNYEAQQDKSGLPNDRFSAERPEGSISTLTIQRTEQRDSAMYRCASSLEAAIGNTIYFGEGSWLTVV.

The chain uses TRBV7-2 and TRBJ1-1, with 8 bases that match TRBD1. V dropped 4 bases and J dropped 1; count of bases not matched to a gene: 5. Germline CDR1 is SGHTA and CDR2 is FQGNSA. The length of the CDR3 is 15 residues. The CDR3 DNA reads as TGTGCCAGCAGCTCGACCGGGACAGGGAACACTGAAGCTTTCTTT. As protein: CASSSTGTGNTEAFF.

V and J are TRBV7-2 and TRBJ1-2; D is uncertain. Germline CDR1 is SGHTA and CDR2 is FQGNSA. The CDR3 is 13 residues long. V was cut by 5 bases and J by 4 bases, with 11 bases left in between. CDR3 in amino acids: CASSPSEPYGYTF. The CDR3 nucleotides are TGTGCCAGCAGCCCCTCAGAGCCCTATGGCTACACCTTC.

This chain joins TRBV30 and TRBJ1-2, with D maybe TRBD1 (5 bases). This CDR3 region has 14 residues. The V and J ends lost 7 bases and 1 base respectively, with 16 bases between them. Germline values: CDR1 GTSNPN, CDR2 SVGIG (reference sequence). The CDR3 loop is CAYARDSYNYGYTF. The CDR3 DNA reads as TGTGCCTATGCCCGGGACTCATATAACTATGGCTACACCTTC.

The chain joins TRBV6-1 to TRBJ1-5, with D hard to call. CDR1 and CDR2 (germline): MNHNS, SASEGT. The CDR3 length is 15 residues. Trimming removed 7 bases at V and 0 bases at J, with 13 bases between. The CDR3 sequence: CASTKGIFSNQPQHF. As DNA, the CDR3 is TGTGCCAGCACCAAAGGGATTTTTAGCAATCAGCCCCAGCATTTT.

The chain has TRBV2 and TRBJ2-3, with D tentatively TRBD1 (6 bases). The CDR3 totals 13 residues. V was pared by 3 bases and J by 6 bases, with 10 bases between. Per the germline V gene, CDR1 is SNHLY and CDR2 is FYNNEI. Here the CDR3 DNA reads TGTGCCAGCAGTGAGGCCAGGGGTGATACGCAGTATTTT. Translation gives CASSEARGDTQYF. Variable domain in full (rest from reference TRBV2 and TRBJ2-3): EPEVTQTPSHQVTQMGQEVILRCVPISNHLYFYWYRQILGQKVEFLVSFYNNEISEKSEIFDDQFSVERPDGSNFTLKIRSTKLEDSAMYFCASSEARGDTQYFGPGTRLTVL.

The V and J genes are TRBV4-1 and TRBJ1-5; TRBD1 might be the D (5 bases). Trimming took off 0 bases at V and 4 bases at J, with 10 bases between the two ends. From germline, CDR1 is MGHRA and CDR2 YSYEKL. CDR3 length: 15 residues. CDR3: CASSQDWGNNQPQHF. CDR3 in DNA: TGCGCCAGCAGCCAAGATTGGGGGAATAATCAGCCCCAGCATTTT.